The source of this T cell receptor (beta chain) is a study of healthy donors' naive CD4 and CD8 T cells. Starting from 500 ng of total RNA, TCR libraries were made with linear amplification. TCRdb reprocessed the reads via MiXCR and lists one record per CDR3 protein. The sample shows about 180,000 distinct CDR3 sequences, around 70% of them seen only once. Germline values: CDR1 LNHDA, CDR2 SQIVND (reference sequence). The ends were cut back, 1 base at V and 1 base at J, with 7 bases in the middle. The CDR3 loop spans 14 amino acids. This clonotype was counted a single time. The chain recombines TRBV19 with TRBJ2-5, with unresolved D. Material for sequencing was naive CD4+ and CD8+ T cells sorted from blood, pooled from several donors. The sequence was collected from a pool of human donors in good health; the sample pools cells from several healthy donors. The chain's CDR3 is CASSIGSSQETQYF. CDR3 DNA sequence: TGTGCCAGTAGTATAGGGTCTAGCCAAGAGACCCAGTACTTC.